This T cell receptor (beta chain) originates from a study of OX40 agonist ivuxolimab in advanced cancers. About the study: A mean age of roughly 60 years, range about 20 to 85, was recorded, and around 85% were male. Study findings and constraints: In CD8+ T cells, expanded clones were on average more numerous than in CD4+. CD4+ and CD8+ blood T cells expanded clonally by week 6 at 0.1 to 3.0 mg/kg.

Using immunoSEQ multiplex PCR, the repertoire was profiled, and TCRdb retains in-frame clones only, with some absent. The table lists about 17,000 clones, 70% to 80% of them singletons. Concerning this clone itself: As yet, its antigen is unknown.

The CDR3 consists of 16 residues. Looked up from germline, CDR1 is LGHNA and CDR2 is YNFKEQ. Trimming cost V 4 bases and J 5 bases, with 19 bases left between them. Sequencing was performed on CD4+ or CD8+ T cells sorted from blood, taken in a trial of the OX40 agonist ivuxolimab. The sequence was obtained from an adult with an advanced solid tumor such as melanoma, head and neck, liver or kidney cancer. The rearrangement links TRBV4-2 to TRBJ2-3, with D possibly being TRBD1 (7 bases). The CDR3 spells CASSPKTGPGEDTQYF. Written as DNA, the CDR3 is TGTGCCAGCAGCCCAAAGACAGGGCCGGGGGAAGATACGCAGTATTTT.